These T cell receptor beta chains were read from a single sample in a study of Ad26.COV2.S vaccination and SARS-CoV-2 variants. TCRdb keeps only in-frame clones here, not all; method: immunoSEQ multiplex PCR. The data contain about 680,000 clones, more than 70% of them singletons. The starting material was peripheral blood, obtained in a trial of Ad26.COV2.S vaccine versus placebo. Receptors originate from a person between 18 and 65 years old who received the Ad26.COV2.S COVID-19 vaccine or a placebo. CDR3s include the opening cysteine and the closing phenylalanine or tryptophan. A D gene is named only where the DNA matches it firmly. Clone size is stated in some rows and not others, as once, few, many or a class when expanded.

CDR3nt: TGTGCCAGCAGCCAAGTAAAATCACCCCTCCACTTT
CDR3aa: CASSQVKSPLHF
j_gene: TRBJ1-6
d_gene: .
abundance: .
v_gene: TRBV3-1/TRBV3-2

CDR3nt: TGCGCCAGTAGCGACCAGGACGGATATAATTCACCCCTCCACTTT
CDR3aa: CASSDQDGYNSPLHF
j_gene: TRBJ1-6
d_gene: .
abundance: .
v_gene: TRBV5-1

CDR3nt: TGTGCCAGCAGCCAAGACCCCCGTGGAGGCTGGACCTACGAGCAGTACTTC
CDR3aa: CASSQDPRGGWTYEQYF
j_gene: TRBJ2-7
d_gene: .
abundance: once
v_gene: TRBV4-2

CDR3nt: TGTGCCAGCAGCACCAGGGTCCAGGGGGCCAACGAGCAGTACTTC
CDR3aa: CASSTRVQGANEQYF
j_gene: TRBJ2-7
d_gene: TRBD1
abundance: .
v_gene: TRBV7-8

CDR3nt: TGTGCCAGCAGCCGGATTGTCAATCAGCCCCAGCATTTT
CDR3aa: CASSRIVNQPQHF
j_gene: TRBJ1-5
d_gene: .
abundance: .
v_gene: TRBV6-5

CDR3nt: TGTGCCAGCAGTCCGATTACCCTGGGCGGTAGCAATCAGCCCCAGCATTTT
CDR3aa: CASSPITLGGSNQPQHF
j_gene: TRBJ1-5
d_gene: .
abundance: .
v_gene: TRBV6-6

CDR3nt: TGTGCCAGCAGTGACGATACGAAGGACTATGGCTACACCTTC
CDR3aa: CASSDDTKDYGYTF
j_gene: TRBJ1-2
d_gene: .
abundance: .
v_gene: TRBV25-1

CDR3nt: TGTGCCACCAGTGACACCCCGCGCGGGAGGTTGGGAGATACGCAGTATTTT
CDR3aa: CATSDTPRGRLGDTQYF
j_gene: TRBJ2-3
d_gene: TRBD2
abundance: .
v_gene: TRBV24-1

CDR3nt: TGTGCCAGCAGTCGGAGACAGGGGACTGTACAGTCTAACTACAATGAGCAGTTCTTC
CDR3aa: CASSRRQGTVQSNYNEQFF
j_gene: TRBJ2-1
d_gene: TRBD1
abundance: .
v_gene: TRBV2

CDR3nt: TGTGCCAGCAGCCCGTCCACAGGGGGCTCCCGCCTTAGGGAAAAACTGTTTTTT
CDR3aa: CASSPSTGGSRLREKLFF
j_gene: TRBJ1-4
d_gene: TRBD1
abundance: .
v_gene: TRBV11-3

CDR3nt: TGTGCCAGCAGGACAGGCCGAGGGGCCGGGGAGCTGTTTTTT
CDR3aa: CASRTGRGAGELFF
j_gene: TRBJ2-2
d_gene: .
abundance: few
v_gene: TRBV6-5

CDR3nt: TGTGCCAGTAGTACCCAGTCACAAGGAGGTACCCTCCACTTT
CDR3aa: CASSTQSQGGTLHF
j_gene: TRBJ1-6
d_gene: .
abundance: .
v_gene: TRBV19

CDR3nt: TGTGCCAGCAGCTTAACTAGCGGGAGACTCTCCTACGAGCAGTACTTC
CDR3aa: CASSLTSGRLSYEQYF
j_gene: TRBJ2-7
d_gene: TRBD2
abundance: many
v_gene: TRBV7-9

CDR3nt: TGTGCCAGCAGTTCATACGGACAGGGGGGCACAGATACGCAGTATTTT
CDR3aa: CASSSYGQGGTDTQYF
j_gene: TRBJ2-3
d_gene: TRBD1
abundance: .
v_gene: TRBV27

CDR3nt: TGTGCCAGCAATCATTGGACGCTTAACACCGGGGAGCTGTTTTTT
CDR3aa: CASNHWTLNTGELFF
j_gene: TRBJ2-2
d_gene: .
abundance: few
v_gene: TRBV27

CDR3nt: TGCGCCAGCAGCCCTGGGACAGGGGGTGATCAGCCCCAGCATTTT
CDR3aa: CASSPGTGGDQPQHF
j_gene: TRBJ1-5
d_gene: TRBD1
abundance: .
v_gene: TRBV5-1

CDR3nt: TGTGCCATCAGTGCGGGGTACAATGAGCAGTTCTTC
CDR3aa: CAISAGYNEQFF
j_gene: TRBJ2-1
d_gene: .
abundance: .
v_gene: TRBV10-3

CDR3nt: TGTGCCAGCAGTTACGGGAACAGGGGACAGCCCCAGCATTTT
CDR3aa: CASSYGNRGQPQHF
j_gene: TRBJ1-5
d_gene: TRBD1
abundance: .
v_gene: TRBV6-2/TRBV6-3

CDR3nt: TGTGCCAGCCAGGACAGGGTGGGAGAAAAGCCCCAGCATTTT
CDR3aa: CASQDRVGEKPQHF
j_gene: TRBJ1-5
d_gene: TRBD1
abundance: .
v_gene: TRBV19

CDR3nt: TGCAGTGCTAGTGGTGCACCGCGGGAGACCCAGTACTTC
CDR3aa: CSASGAPRETQYF
j_gene: TRBJ2-5
d_gene: .
abundance: .
v_gene: TRBV20-1

CDR3nt: TGTGCCACCAGCGTGAGTGGGGTTCGGGGAGCTTTCTTT
CDR3aa: CATSVSGVRGAFF
j_gene: TRBJ1-1
d_gene: .
abundance: .
v_gene: TRBV15

CDR3nt: TGTGCCAGTACCGGACAGTTGAACACTGAAGCTTTCTTT
CDR3aa: CASTGQLNTEAFF
j_gene: TRBJ1-1
d_gene: .
abundance: .
v_gene: TRBV19

CDR3nt: TGTGCCACCAGTGACCAGCGACAGGGTCGAGGCTACGAGCAGTACTTC
CDR3aa: CATSDQRQGRGYEQYF
j_gene: TRBJ2-7
d_gene: TRBD1
abundance: .
v_gene: TRBV24-1

CDR3nt: TGCGCCAGCAGTGACTCCCCGGGACAGGGGTTTCCACGCATGAACACTGAAGCTTTCTTT
CDR3aa: CASSDSPGQGFPRMNTEAFF
j_gene: TRBJ1-1
d_gene: TRBD1
abundance: .
v_gene: TRBV10-1

CDR3nt: TGTGCCAGCAGTGAAGCGCGGGGACTAGCGGCCCCCTACGAGCAGTACTTC
CDR3aa: CASSEARGLAAPYEQYF
j_gene: TRBJ2-7
d_gene: TRBD2
abundance: .
v_gene: TRBV6-1

CDR3nt: TGTGCCAGCAGTTACAATGGCTACACCTTC
CDR3aa: CASSYNGYTF
j_gene: TRBJ1-2
d_gene: .
abundance: .
v_gene: TRBV6-5

CDR3nt: TGTGCCAGCAGTGTAGATCCCACTATCGGACACACAAGGAATGCTTTCTTT
CDR3aa: CASSVDPTIGHTRNAFF
j_gene: TRBJ1-1
d_gene: .
abundance: .
v_gene: TRBV9

CDR3nt: TGTGCCAGTAGTATTGAGAGGGGGAACACTGAAGCTTTCTTT
CDR3aa: CASSIERGNTEAFF
j_gene: TRBJ1-1
d_gene: .
abundance: once
v_gene: TRBV19

CDR3nt: TGCAGTGCTAGTACAGGGAACTACAATGAGCAGTTCTTC
CDR3aa: CSASTGNYNEQFF
j_gene: TRBJ2-1
d_gene: .
abundance: .
v_gene: TRBV20-1

CDR3nt: TGTGCCAGCTCACCACCGACGGGTTCACCCCTCCACTTT
CDR3aa: CASSPPTGSPLHF
j_gene: TRBJ1-6
d_gene: .
abundance: .
v_gene: TRBV18

CDR3nt: TGTGCCAGCAGCTTCTTATGGGCGGGAAATGGCTACACCTTC
CDR3aa: CASSFLWAGNGYTF
j_gene: TRBJ1-2
d_gene: .
abundance: few
v_gene: TRBV7-9